The clone carrying this TCR beta chain came up a few times. The method was immunoSEQ multiplex PCR; TCRdb's version includes in-frame clones alone and lacks a portion of them. The sample holds about 470,000 clones, 70% to 80% seen once. This specimen comes from a study of shared clonotypes between healthy human individuals. V was pared by 2 bases and J by 6 bases, with 9 bases of the junction left unmatched. The CDR3 extends over 16 amino acids. Per the germline V gene, CDR1 is MDHEN and CDR2 is SYDVKM. Healthy adults negative for HIV, lacking recent acute infections or vaccinations, served as donors.

The chain has TRBV28 and TRBJ1-5, with 8 bases lining up with TRBD1. This receptor was identified in a middle-aged woman in good health. Some clones in this sample may be carry-over from other donors' samples. Sequencing was done on a sample of PBMCs. As DNA, the CDR3 is TGTGCCAGCAGTTTAATTGACAGGGGTGGACGTCAGCCCCAGCATTTT. Its protein is CASSLIDRGGRQPQHF.